These 9 T cell receptor beta chains came from one sample sequenced in a study of shared clonotypes between healthy human individuals. Sequencing was performed with immunoSEQ multiplex PCR; in TCRdb, only in-frame clones are kept and a portion is missing. The sample carries some 2 million clones, approximately 94% recorded once. Terminally differentiated effector memory CD45RA+ cells were excluded by CCR7 positive selection of CD45RO-negative cells. Sequencing was carried out using naive CD8+ T cells sorted from blood. These receptors were obtained from a young man in good health.

The genes are TRBV7-6 and TRBJ2-7, with D possibly being TRBD1 (5 bases). Germline V gene sequence: CDR1 SGHVS, CDR2 FNYEAQ. The CDR3 has 15 amino acids. Trimming removed 5 bases from V and 3 bases from J, with 17 bases in between. The CDR3 loop is CASSPDSANLYEQYF. In DNA form, the CDR3 reads TGTGCCAGCAGCCCAGACAGCGCGAACCTCTACGAGCAGTACTTC.

This clone was picked up a small number of times. This chain connects TRBV9 to TRBJ1-5; possibly TRBD1 for D (6 bases). The V end was cut by 2 bases, the J end by 3 bases, with 9 bases between. Germline V CDR1 and CDR2: SGDLS, YYNGEE. This CDR3 contains 14 residues. The CDR3 reads CASSVRQDNQPQHF. CDR3 sequence (DNA): TGTGCCAGCAGCGTGCGACAGGACAATCAGCCCCAGCATTTT.

This clone was detected only once. This chain links TRBV7-2 with TRBJ2-7; D not resolved. This CDR3 has 13 amino acids. CDR1 and CDR2 from the germline V gene are SGHTA and FQGNSA. The V end was cut by 1 base, the J end by 3 bases, with 7 bases between. The CDR3 DNA is TGTGCCAGCAGCTTAGTACCAAACTACGAGCAGTACTTC. Its translation is CASSLVPNYEQYF.

V gene TRBV6-5 combines with J gene TRBJ2-7; 10 bases agree with TRBD2. Trimming cost V 5 bases and J 5 bases; bases outside gene matches: 9. Germline CDR1 MNHEY, CDR2 SVGAGI. CDR3 length: 15 residues. The DNA for the CDR3 is TGTGCCAGCAGTGCCCTAGCGGGAGCTTTCCACGAGCAGTACTTC. Its translation: CASSALAGAFHEQYF.

Only a few counts were recorded for this clone. The V and J genes are TRBV5-3 and TRBJ1-2, with 9 bases aligning to TRBD1. TRBV5-3 is filed as an ORF, its function uncertain. V was clipped by 4 bases and J by 4 bases; unmatched bases: 5. CDR3 length: 14 residues. CDR3 in DNA: TGTGCCAGAAGCAGGGACAGGGCTTTCTATGGCTACACCTTC. Translation: CARSRDRAFYGYTF.

This clone was recorded a few times. The chain couples TRBV4-1 to TRBJ1-2; the match to TRBD1 covers 8 bases. This CDR3 has 16 residues. The V gene end was trimmed by 1 base and the J gene end by 2 bases; junction bases not matched to a gene: 6. Germline assignment: CDR1 MGHRA and CDR2 YSYEKL. In nucleotides, the CDR3 is TGCGCCAGCAGCCAAGTAGGTGGACAGGGAAACTATGGCTACACCTTC. This codes for CASSQVGGQGNYGYTF.

The chain recombines TRBV4-3 with TRBJ2-1, with D possibly called TRBD1 or TRBD2 (6 bases each). V was cut by 4 bases and J by 8 bases, with 18 bases left in between. The CDR3 is 15 amino acids. Per the germline V gene, CDR1 is LGHNA and CDR2 is YSLEER. CDR3 sequence: CASSPRGHLSDEQFF. CDR3 nucleotide sequence: TGCGCCAGCAGCCCGCGGGGACATCTGTCGGATGAGCAGTTCTTC.

The CDR3 DNA reads TGTGCCAGCAGTTTAGGGCTAGCGGGAGGACTTCAAAAAAACACCGGGGAGCTGTTTTTT. It is translated as CASSLGLAGGLQKNTGELFF. This chain connects TRBV27 to TRBJ2-2; the match to TRBD2 covers 11 bases. This CDR3 comprises 20 residues. After removal of 2 bases from V and 2 bases from J, the junction contained 13 bases not matched to a gene. The germline V gene has CDR1 MNHEY and CDR2 SMNVEV (reference sequence).

The chain employs TRBV6-1 and TRBJ1-5; D not resolved. The CDR3 sequence is 15 residues long. Trimming stripped 4 bases from V and 4 bases from J, with 14 bases between. Germline CDR1 reads MNHNS; CDR2 reads SASEGT. The CDR3 reads CASSGSWGLNQPQHF. The CDR3 DNA is TGTGCCAGCAGTGGCTCTTGGGGATTGAATCAGCCCCAGCATTTT.